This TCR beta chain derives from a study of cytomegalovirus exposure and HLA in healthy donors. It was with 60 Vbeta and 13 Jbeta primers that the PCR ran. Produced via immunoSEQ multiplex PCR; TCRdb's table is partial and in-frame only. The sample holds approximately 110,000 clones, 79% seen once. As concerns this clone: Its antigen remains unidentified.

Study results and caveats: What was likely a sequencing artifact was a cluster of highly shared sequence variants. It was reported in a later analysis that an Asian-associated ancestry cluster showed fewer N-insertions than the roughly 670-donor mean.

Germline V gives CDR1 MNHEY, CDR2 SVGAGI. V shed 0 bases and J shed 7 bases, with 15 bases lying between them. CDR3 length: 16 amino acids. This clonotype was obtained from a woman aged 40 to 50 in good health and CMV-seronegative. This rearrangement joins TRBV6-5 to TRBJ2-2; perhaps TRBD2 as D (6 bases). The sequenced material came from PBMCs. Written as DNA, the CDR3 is TGTGCCAGCAGTTACTCGGGCGGAAAGACTAGCGGGGAGCTGTTTTTT. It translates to CASSYSGGKTSGELFF.